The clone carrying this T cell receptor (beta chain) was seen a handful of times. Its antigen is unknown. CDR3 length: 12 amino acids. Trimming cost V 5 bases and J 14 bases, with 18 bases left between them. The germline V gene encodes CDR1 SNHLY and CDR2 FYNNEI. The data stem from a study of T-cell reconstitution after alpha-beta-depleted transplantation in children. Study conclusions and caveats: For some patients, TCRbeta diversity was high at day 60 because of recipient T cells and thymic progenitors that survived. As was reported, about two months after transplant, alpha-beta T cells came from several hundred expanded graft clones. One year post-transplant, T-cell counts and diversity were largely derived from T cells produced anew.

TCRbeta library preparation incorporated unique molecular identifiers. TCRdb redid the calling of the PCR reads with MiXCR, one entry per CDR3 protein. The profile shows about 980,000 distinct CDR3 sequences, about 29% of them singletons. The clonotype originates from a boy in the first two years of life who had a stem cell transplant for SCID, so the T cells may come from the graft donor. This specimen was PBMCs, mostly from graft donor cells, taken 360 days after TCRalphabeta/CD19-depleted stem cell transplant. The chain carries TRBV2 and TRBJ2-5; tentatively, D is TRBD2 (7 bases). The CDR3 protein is CASSPYAGALYF. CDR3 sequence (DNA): TGTGCCAGCAGTCCTTACGCGGGGGCCTTATACTTC.